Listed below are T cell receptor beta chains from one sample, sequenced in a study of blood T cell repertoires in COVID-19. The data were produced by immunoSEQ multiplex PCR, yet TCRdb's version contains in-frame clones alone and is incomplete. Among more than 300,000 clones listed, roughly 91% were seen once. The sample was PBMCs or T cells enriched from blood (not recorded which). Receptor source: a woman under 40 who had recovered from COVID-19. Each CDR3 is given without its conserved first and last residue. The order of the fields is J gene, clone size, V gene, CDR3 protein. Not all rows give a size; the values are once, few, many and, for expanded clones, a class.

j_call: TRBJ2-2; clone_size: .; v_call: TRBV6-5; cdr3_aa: ASSYSTQGAGELF
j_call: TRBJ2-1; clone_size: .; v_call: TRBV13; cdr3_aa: ASSRRLAGSYNEQF
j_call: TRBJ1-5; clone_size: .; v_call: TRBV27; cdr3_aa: ASSSGVQPQH
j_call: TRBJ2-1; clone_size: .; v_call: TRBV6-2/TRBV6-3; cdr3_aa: ASSYSSLASYNEQF
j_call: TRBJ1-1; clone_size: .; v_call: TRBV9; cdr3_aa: ASSVTGQGFTEAF
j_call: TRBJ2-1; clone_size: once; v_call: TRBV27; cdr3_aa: ASRGTGSYNEQF
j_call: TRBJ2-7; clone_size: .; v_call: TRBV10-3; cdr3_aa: AISVQAGGPHEQY
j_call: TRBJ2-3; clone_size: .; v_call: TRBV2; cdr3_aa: ASKQGLAGTDTQY
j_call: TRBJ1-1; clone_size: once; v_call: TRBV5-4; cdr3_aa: ASSLTGTNTEAF
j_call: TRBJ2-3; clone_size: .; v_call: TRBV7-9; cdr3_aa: ASSVGQGSHTQY
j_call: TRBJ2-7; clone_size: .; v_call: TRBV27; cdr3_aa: ASSFTSGISEQY
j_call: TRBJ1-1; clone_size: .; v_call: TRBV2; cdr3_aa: ALRGNTEAF
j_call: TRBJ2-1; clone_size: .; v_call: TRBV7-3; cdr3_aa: ASSRLASSYNEQF
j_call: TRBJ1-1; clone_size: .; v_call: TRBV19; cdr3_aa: ASSIDRGGEAF
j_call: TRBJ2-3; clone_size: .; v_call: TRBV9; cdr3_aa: ASSPGASGVFTDTQY
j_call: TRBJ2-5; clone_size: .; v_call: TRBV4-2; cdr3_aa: ASSQGTSGRAGETQY
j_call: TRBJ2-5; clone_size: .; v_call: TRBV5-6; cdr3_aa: ASSLGAGQGETLQETQY
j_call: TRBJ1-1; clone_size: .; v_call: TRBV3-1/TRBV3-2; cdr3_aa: ASSFRQGLNTEAF
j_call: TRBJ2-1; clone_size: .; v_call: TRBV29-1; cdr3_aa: SVAGQRPKKTSYNEQF
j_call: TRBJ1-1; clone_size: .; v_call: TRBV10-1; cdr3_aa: ASNKDRDVSTTEAF
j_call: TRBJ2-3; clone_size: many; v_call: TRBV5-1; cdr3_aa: ASSFGGGTDTQY
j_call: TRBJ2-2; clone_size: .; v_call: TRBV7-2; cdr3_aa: ASSLEGHLNTGELF
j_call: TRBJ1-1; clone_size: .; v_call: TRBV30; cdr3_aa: AWSSPRTGGQGAF
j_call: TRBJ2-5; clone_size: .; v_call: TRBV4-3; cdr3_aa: ASSQGRATEETQY
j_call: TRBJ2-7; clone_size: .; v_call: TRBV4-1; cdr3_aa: ASSQQSSQGSSSYEQY
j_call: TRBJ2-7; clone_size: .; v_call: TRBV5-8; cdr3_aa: ASSLRLGFYEQY
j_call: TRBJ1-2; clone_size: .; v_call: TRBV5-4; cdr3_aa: ASSLGGQGASLGYT
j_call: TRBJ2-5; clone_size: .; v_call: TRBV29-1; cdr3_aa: SVEVAGEQETQY
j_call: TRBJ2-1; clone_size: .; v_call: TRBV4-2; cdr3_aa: ASSQETGGRFNEQF
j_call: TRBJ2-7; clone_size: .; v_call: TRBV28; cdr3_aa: ASIGGYGYEQY
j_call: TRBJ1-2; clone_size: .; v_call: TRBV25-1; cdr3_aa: ASSEFVGLSYGYT
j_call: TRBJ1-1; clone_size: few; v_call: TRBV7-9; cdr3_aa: ASSQVGDRTEAF
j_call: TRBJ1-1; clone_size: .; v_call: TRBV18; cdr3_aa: ASSSRGGQANTEAF
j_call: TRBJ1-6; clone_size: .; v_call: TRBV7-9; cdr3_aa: ASSYRALGSPLH
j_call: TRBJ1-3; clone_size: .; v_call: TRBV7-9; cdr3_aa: ASSLGVSQASGNTIY
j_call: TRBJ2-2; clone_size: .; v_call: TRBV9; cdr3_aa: ASSELAVTAPGELF
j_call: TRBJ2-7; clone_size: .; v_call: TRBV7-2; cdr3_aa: ASSPGGGLYEQY
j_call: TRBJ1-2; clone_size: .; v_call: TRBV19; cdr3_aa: ASSPRQGRYT
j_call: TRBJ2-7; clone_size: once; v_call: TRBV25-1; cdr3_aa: ASSDPAGATYEQY
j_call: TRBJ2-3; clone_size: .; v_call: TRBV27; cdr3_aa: ASSLSALDTQY
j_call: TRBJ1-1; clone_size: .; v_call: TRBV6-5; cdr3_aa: ASSYSSGVHAEAF
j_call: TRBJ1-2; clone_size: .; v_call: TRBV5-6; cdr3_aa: ASSFGKGHLLMGYT
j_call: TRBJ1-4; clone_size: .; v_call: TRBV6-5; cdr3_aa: ASSLWTSGAEKLF
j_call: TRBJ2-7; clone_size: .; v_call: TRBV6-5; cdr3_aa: ASRIAGGPYEQY
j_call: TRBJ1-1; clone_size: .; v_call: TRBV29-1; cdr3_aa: SVTGGTRIQNTEAF
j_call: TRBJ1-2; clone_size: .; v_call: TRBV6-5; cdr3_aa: ASRGFPTYGYT
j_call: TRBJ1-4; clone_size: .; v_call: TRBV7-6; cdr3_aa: ASSLAAGATNEKLF
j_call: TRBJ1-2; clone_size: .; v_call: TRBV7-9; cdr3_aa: ASSPRVT
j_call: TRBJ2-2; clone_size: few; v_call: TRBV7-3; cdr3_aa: ASSPGTSGTGELF
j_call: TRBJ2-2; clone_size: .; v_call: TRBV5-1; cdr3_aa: ASSLAWATGLAGDTGELF
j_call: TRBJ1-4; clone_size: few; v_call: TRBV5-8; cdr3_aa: ASSPWTGGNDEKLF
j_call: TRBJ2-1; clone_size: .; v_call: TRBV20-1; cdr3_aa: SARGQKF
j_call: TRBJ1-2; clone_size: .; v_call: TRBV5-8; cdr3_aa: AGVRDRGHYIYGYT
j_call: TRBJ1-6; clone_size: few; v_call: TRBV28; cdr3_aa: ASSPPDRERSPLH